A single sample is the source of the 26 T cell receptor beta chains below, sequenced in a study of cytomegalovirus exposure and HLA in healthy donors. The PCR had 60 Vbeta and 13 Jbeta primers. Sequencing was performed with immunoSEQ multiplex PCR; in TCRdb, only in-frame clones are kept and a portion is missing. The table has about 160,000 clones, around 80% seen once. Sequencing was done on a sample of PBMCs. These receptors all stem from a woman aged 40 to 50 in good health and CMV-seronegative.

The chain has TRBV7-6 and TRBJ2-2, with TRBD2 identical over 10 bases. The CDR3 contains 15 residues. Germline loops: CDR1 SGHVS, CDR2 FNYEAQ. V lost 5 bases, J lost 5 bases, and 5 bases stayed unmatched. The CDR3 loop reads CASSTGTSATGELFF. Here the CDR3 DNA reads TGTGCCAGCAGCACAGGGACTAGCGCGACCGGGGAGCTGTTTTTT.

This clone was observed a handful of times. This chain uses TRBV29-1 with TRBJ1-2, with 12 bases matching TRBD1. This CDR3 region has 15 residues. Germline CDR1 SQVTM, CDR2 ANQGSEA. V was clipped by 4 bases and J by 1 base; unmatched bases: 4. The CDR3 region has the DNA TGCAGCGTTGCGGGACAGGGGGCTCTTAACTATGGCTACACCTTC. This translates into CSVAGQGALNYGYTF.

The chain has TRBV19 and TRBJ1-5; weak D call: TRBD1 (6 bases). Germline CDR1 is LNHDA and CDR2 is SQIVND (reference sequence). CDR3 size: 16 residues. V shed 3 bases and J shed 4 bases, with 16 bases lying between them. CDR3 DNA: TGTGCCAGTAGTATCGAGGGGGAGAGGGCGAATCAGCCCCAGCATTTT. Translating it yields CASSIEGERANQPQHF.

The CDR3 sequence: CSASGNGYTF. In nucleotides, the CDR3 is TGCAGTGCGTCAGGGAATGGCTACACCTTC. The V and J genes are TRBV20-1 and TRBJ1-2; D perhaps matches TRBD1 (5 bases). The CDR3 runs to 10 residues. The germline V and J ends were trimmed by 6 bases and 6 bases, with 8 bases remaining between them. CDR1 and CDR2 from the germline V gene are DFQATT and SNEGSKA (reference sequence).

This clone showed up just once. V gene TRBV5-1 combines with J gene TRBJ2-3; 7 bases fit TRBD1. In germline, CDR1 is SGHRS, CDR2 YFSETQ. J was trimmed by 2 bases and V by 7 bases; bases with no gene match: 10. The length of the CDR3 is 15 residues. The CDR3 region is CASQTGVFSTDTQYF. The CDR3 DNA is TGCGCCAGCCAAACAGGGGTGTTTTCCACAGATACGCAGTATTTT.

This clone has a handful of counts. This rearrangement joins TRBV5-1 to TRBJ2-7; the D gene is possibly TRBD2 (6 bases). V lost 0 bases to trimming and J lost 6 bases, with 16 bases between them. The CDR3 totals 15 residues. Germline lookup yields CDR1 SGHRS and CDR2 YFSETQ. The DNA for the CDR3 is TGCGCCAGCAGCTTGGAAGTAGTCGGGAGTTCCGAGCAGTACTTC. Translation: CASSLEVVGSSEQYF.

The gene calls are TRBV6-5 and TRBJ1-1, with TRBD1 as a possible D gene (5 bases). Trimming removed 3 bases at V and 0 bases at J, with 11 bases between. Germline lookup yields CDR1 MNHEY and CDR2 SVGAGI. This CDR3 contains 15 residues. CDR3 sequence reads: CASSYWTDMNTEAFF. CDR3 bases: TGTGCCAGCAGTTATTGGACGGACATGAACACTGAAGCTTTCTTT.

This chain connects TRBV28 to TRBJ1-2; no clear D gene. This CDR3 contains 15 residues. V lost 6 bases to trimming and J lost 2 bases, with 16 bases between them. Germline CDR1 reads MDHEN; CDR2 reads SYDVKM. The CDR3 sequence is CASSSTPLSNYGYTF. In DNA form, the CDR3 reads TGTGCCAGCAGCTCTACCCCTCTGTCCAACTATGGCTACACCTTC.

The CDR3 DNA reads as TGTGCCAGCGGGACAGGGGCGAACACCGGGGAGCTGTTTTTT. Its translation is CASGTGANTGELFF. The chain recombines TRBV6-6 with TRBJ2-2; 10 nucleotides align to TRBD1. The CDR3 covers 14 residues. V gave up 8 bases and J gave up 0 bases; unmatched junction bases: 0. In germline, CDR1 is MNHNY, CDR2 SVGAGI (reference sequence).

The genes are TRBV6-5 and TRBJ1-1, with D hard to call. The CDR3 has 13 residues. Trimming took off 0 bases at V and 7 bases at J, with 9 bases between the two ends. Germline CDR1 is MNHEY and CDR2 is SVGAGI. Here the CDR3 reads CASSYSQALEAFF. The CDR3 bases are TGTGCCAGCAGTTACTCGCAGGCGCTTGAAGCTTTCTTT.

The chain joins TRBV5-1 to TRBJ1-1; D ambiguous. Germline V CDR1 and CDR2: SGHRS, YFSETQ. The CDR3 runs 14 residues. V was shortened by 3 bases and J by 0 bases, with 9 bases between the two germline ends. CDR3 sequence reads: CASSSSVLNTEAFF. CDR3 DNA sequence: TGCGCCAGCAGCTCCTCTGTATTGAACACTGAAGCTTTCTTT.

This clone was recorded a few times. The rearrangement joins TRBV5-6 to TRBJ2-7, with 12 bases matching TRBD2. CDR1 and CDR2 (germline): SGHDT, YYEEEE. The CDR3 has 14 residues. The J segment lost 5 bases and the V segment lost 4 bases, leaving 4 bases of the junction unmatched. CDR3 residues: CASSPTSGRDEQYF. CDR3 in DNA: TGTGCCAGCAGCCCGACTAGCGGGAGAGACGAGCAGTACTTC.

The J gene is TRBJ1-1, the V gene TRBV29-1, with D perhaps matching TRBD1 (5 bases). CDR1 and CDR2 (germline): SQVTM, ANQGSEA. The CDR3 length is 14 residues. The ends were cut back, 1 base at V and 4 bases at J, with 13 bases in the middle. The CDR3 is CSVEVSGDSTEAFF. Written as DNA, the CDR3 is TGCAGCGTTGAAGTGTCCGGGGACTCCACTGAAGCTTTCTTT.

This chain connects TRBV11-1 to TRBJ1-1; TRBD1 is a possible D gene (5 bases). The CDR3 consists of 13 residues. Per the germline V gene, CDR1 is SGHAT and CDR2 is FQDESV (reference sequence). V was cut by 5 bases and J by 4 bases, with 11 bases left in between. CDR3 sequence reads: CASSAGEGTEAFF. CDR3 bases: TGTGCCAGCAGCGCGGGGGAAGGCACTGAAGCTTTCTTT.

This chain links TRBV29-1 with TRBJ2-5, with a tentative D call TRBD1 (7 bases). V dropped 6 bases and J dropped 11 bases, with 22 bases sitting between them. From germline, CDR1 is SQVTM and CDR2 ANQGSEA. The CDR3 totals 13 residues. CDR3 nucleotide sequence: TGCAGCGTGGGAAAGACAGGGTCGGGGGAGCAGTACTTC. As protein: CSVGKTGSGEQYF.

The CDR3 spells CASSKTGADYGYTF. CDR3 coding DNA: TGTGCCAGCAGCAAGACAGGGGCAGACTATGGCTACACCTTC. The V call is TRBV9, the J call TRBJ1-2; 8 bases fit TRBD1. Per the germline V gene, CDR1 is SGDLS and CDR2 is YYNGEE. The CDR3 loop spans 14 amino acids. V trimming: 4 bases; J trimming: 3 bases; junction bases outside the gene matches: 5.

The chain uses TRBV19 and TRBJ1-1; D remains unclear. The germline gives CDR1 LNHDA, CDR2 SQIVND (reference sequence). The CDR3 covers 13 residues. The V end was cut by 7 bases, the J end by 3 bases, with 12 bases between. CDR3 sequence (DNA): TGTGCCAGTAACTACGGTGATTACACTGAAGCTTTCTTT. Translating gives CASNYGDYTEAFF. Together with reference TRBV19 and TRBJ1-1, the CDR3 gives the full variable domain: DGGITQSPKYLFRKEGQNVTLSCEQNLNHDAMYWYRQDPGQGLRLIYYSQIVNDFQKGDIAEGYSVSREKKESFPLTVTSAQKNPTAFYLCASNYGDYTEAFFGQGTRLTVV.

CDR3 in DNA: TGCGCCAGCAGCCCGATGGCGGGAGGGCCCACAGATACGCAGTATTTT. Protein: CASSPMAGGPTDTQYF. The chain links TRBV5-1 to TRBJ2-3; 9 positions match TRBD2. V lost 4 bases, J lost 2 bases, and 8 bases stayed unmatched. The CDR3 runs to 16 residues. The germline gives CDR1 SGHRS, CDR2 YFSETQ.

The chain employs TRBV19 and TRBJ2-1; a weak D match, TRBD2 (7 bases). CDR1 and CDR2 from the germline V gene are LNHDA and SQIVND (reference sequence). This CDR3 region has 14 residues. The V end was cut by 4 bases, the J end by 5 bases, with 12 bases between. CDR3 amino acids: CASSNWGGDNEQFF. CDR3 DNA: TGTGCCAGTAGTAATTGGGGGGGCGACAATGAGCAGTTCTTC.

The chain has TRBV2 and TRBJ1-5, with D possibly being TRBD1 (6 bases). The germline V and J ends were trimmed by 1 base and 7 bases, with 11 bases remaining between them. Germline V gene lookup returns CDR1 SNHLY and CDR2 FYNNEI. The CDR3 length is 14 residues. CDR3 in amino acids: CASSEGRTVQPQHF. DNA of the CDR3: TGTGCCAGCAGTGAAGGGCGGACAGTCCAGCCCCAGCATTTT.

The V call is TRBV30, the J call TRBJ2-7; 8 bases are shared with TRBD1. CDR1 and CDR2 from the germline V gene are GTSNPN and SVGIG (reference sequence). This CDR3 region has 13 residues. After removal of 3 bases from V and 9 bases from J, the junction contained 10 bases not matched to a gene. The CDR3 region is CAWRGTGRPAQYF. The CDR3 DNA reads TGTGCCTGGAGGGGGACAGGTCGCCCGGCGCAGTACTTC.

The chain has TRBV5-8 and TRBJ2-1; 11 positions agree with TRBD2. Germline trimming cut 2 bases from V and 7 bases from J; bases unmatched to any gene: 5. The CDR3 covers 15 residues. In germline, CDR1 is SGHTS, CDR2 YDEGEE. The CDR3 sequence is CASSFTSGSGNEQFF. Here the CDR3 DNA reads TGTGCCAGCAGCTTCACTAGCGGGAGTGGAAATGAGCAGTTCTTC.

This chain links TRBV6-6 with TRBJ1-5; perhaps TRBD1 as D (6 bases). Trimming took 2 bases from V and 6 from J, leaving 11 bases between them. Germline CDR1 is MNHNY and CDR2 is SVGAGI (reference sequence). The CDR3 loop spans 14 amino acids. The CDR3 loop reads CASSYGGEGQPQHF. The DNA for the CDR3 is TGTGCCAGCAGTTACGGGGGCGAGGGTCAGCCCCAGCATTTT.

This clone is a singleton in its sample. This chain joins TRBV19 and TRBJ1-2; tentative D call: TRBD1 (6 bases). Germline V CDR1 and CDR2: LNHDA, SQIVND (reference sequence). With 3 bases removed from V and 8 bases from J, the gap between germline ends came to 22 bases. This CDR3 has 16 residues. DNA of the CDR3: TGTGCCAGTAGTATGGACGGGGGGGCTGGAACGAAAGGCTACACCTTC. Translation: CASSMDGGAGTKGYTF.

The table lists this clone with a few counts. This chain links TRBV28 with TRBJ1-5; D call uncertain. V was cut by 4 bases and J by 1 base, with 11 bases left in between. The CDR3 loop spans 15 amino acids. The germline CDR1 and CDR2 sequences are MDHEN and SYDVKM. As DNA, the CDR3 is TGTGCCAGCAGTTCTTCCCAGGTCAGCAATCAGCCCCAGCATTTT. Amino acid sequence: CASSSSQVSNQPQHF.

This chain uses TRBV5-1 with TRBJ1-2; 7 bases match TRBD1. V lost 4 bases and J lost 7; bases outside the gene matches: 7. This CDR3 comprises 13 residues. CDR1 is SGHRS and CDR2 is YFSETQ in the germline V gene. The CDR3 loop is CASSLTGDSGYTF. As DNA, the CDR3 is TGCGCCAGCAGCCTAACAGGGGATTCTGGCTACACCTTC.